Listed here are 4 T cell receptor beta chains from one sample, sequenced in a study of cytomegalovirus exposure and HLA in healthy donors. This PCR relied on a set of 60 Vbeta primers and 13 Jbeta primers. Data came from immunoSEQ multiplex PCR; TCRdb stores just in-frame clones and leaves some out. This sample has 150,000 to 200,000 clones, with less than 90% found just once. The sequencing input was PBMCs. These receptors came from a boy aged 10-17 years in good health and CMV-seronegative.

This CDR3 reads CASRSTGDTYNSPLHF. The CDR3 nucleotides read TGTGCCAGCAGGTCGACAGGGGATACCTATAATTCACCCCTCCACTTT. The chain recombines TRBV6-6 with TRBJ1-6; 8 positions match TRBD1. The CDR3 covers 16 residues. Germline V gene sequence: CDR1 MNHNY, CDR2 SVGAGI (reference sequence). V trimming: 6 bases; J trimming: 2 bases; junction bases outside the gene matches: 6.

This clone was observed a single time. The CDR3 coding sequence is TGTGCCAGCAGCCAAGATCCTCTAGCGGGAGGGGGGACCTACAATGAGCAGTTCTTC. Translated, it gives CASSQDPLAGGGTYNEQFF. The chain combines TRBV4-2 with TRBJ2-1, with TRBD2 identical over 12 bases. Germline V gene sequence: CDR1 LGHNA, CDR2 YNFKEQ. The J segment lost 2 bases and the V segment lost 0 bases, leaving 8 bases of the junction unmatched. CDR3 length: 19 amino acids.

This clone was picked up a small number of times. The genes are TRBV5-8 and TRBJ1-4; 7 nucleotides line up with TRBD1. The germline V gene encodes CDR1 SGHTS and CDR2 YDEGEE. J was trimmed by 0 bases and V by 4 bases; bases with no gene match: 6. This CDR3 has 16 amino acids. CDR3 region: CASSPGTAATNEKLFF. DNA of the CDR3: TGTGCCAGCAGCCCAGGGACAGCTGCAACTAATGAAAAACTGTTTTTT.

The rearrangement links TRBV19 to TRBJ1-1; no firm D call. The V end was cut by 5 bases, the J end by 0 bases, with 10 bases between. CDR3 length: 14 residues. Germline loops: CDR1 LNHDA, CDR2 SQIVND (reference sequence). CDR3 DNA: TGTGCCAGTAGTGGTCTAAGCATGAACACTGAAGCTTTCTTT. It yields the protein CASSGLSMNTEAFF. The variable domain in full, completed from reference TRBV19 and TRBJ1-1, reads DGGITQSPKYLFRKEGQNVTLSCEQNLNHDAMYWYRQDPGQGLRLIYYSQIVNDFQKGDIAEGYSVSREKKESFPLTVTSAQKNPTAFYLCASSGLSMNTEAFFGQGTRLTVV.